This T cell receptor (beta chain) appears in the sequencing data of a study of blood T cell repertoires in COVID-19. Study-level background: Specimens from acute and convalescent COVID-19 originated in the United States, Italy and Spain. PBMCs, B-cell-depleted T cells, or T cells were the source of the cDNA or gDNA that made up the material.

The Seattle patients, enrolled during active infection, were followed longitudinally. As handled by the study authors: Estimates of nucleated cell counts were drawn from the amplification of reference gene primers. Clones were sequenced by immunoSEQ multiplex PCR, and TCRdb holds only the in-frame ones, with some missing. The DNA gave D and trimming, while V, J and clone size come from that table. The sample has 200,000 to 250,000 clones; roughly nine tenths are singletons. The germline V and J ends were trimmed by 1 base and 2 bases, with 5 bases remaining between them. Germline V gene sequence: CDR1 SGHAT, CDR2 FQNNGV. This CDR3 is 13 amino acids long.

The chain uses TRBV11-2 and TRBJ1-1; D ambiguous. Sequencing input: peripheral blood. This receptor was identified in a woman in her forties or fifties with COVID-19, enrolled during active disease. As DNA, the CDR3 is TGTGCCAGCAGCTTAGGAGTAAACACTGAAGCTTTCTTT. It encodes CASSLGVNTEAFF.